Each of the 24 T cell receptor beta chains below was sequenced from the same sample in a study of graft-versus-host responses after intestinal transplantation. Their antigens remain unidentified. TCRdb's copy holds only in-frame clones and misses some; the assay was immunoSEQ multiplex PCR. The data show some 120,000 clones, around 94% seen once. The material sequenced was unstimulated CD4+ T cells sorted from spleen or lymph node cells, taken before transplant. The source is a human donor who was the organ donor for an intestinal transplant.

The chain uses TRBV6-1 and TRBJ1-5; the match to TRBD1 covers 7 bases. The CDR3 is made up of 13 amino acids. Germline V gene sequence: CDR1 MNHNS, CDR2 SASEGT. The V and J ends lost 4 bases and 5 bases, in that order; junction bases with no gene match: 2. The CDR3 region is CASSGQGDQPQHF. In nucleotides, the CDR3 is TGTGCCAGCAGTGGGCAGGGGGATCAGCCCCAGCATTTT.

CDR3 amino acids: CASRETGASYEQYF. DNA for the CDR3: TGTGCCAGCAGGGAGACAGGAGCCTCCTACGAGCAGTACTTC. The rearrangement joins TRBV6-5 to TRBJ2-7; perhaps TRBD1 as D (6 bases). Germline CDR1 MNHEY, CDR2 SVGAGI. V lost 6 bases and J lost 0, with 12 bases in between. CDR3 length: 14 amino acids.

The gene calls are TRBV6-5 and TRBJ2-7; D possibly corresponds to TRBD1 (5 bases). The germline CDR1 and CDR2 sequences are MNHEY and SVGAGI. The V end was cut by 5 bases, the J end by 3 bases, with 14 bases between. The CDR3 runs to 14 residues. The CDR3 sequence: CASSEGGRDYEQYF. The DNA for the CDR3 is TGTGCCAGCAGTGAAGGTGGCAGGGACTACGAGCAGTACTTC.

CDR3 in amino acids: CASSRTSGSSYNEQFF. CDR3 coding DNA: TGTGCCAGCAGCCGGACTAGCGGGAGCTCCTACAATGAGCAGTTCTTC. V gene TRBV7-3 combines with J gene TRBJ2-1; TRBD2 matches 13 bases. The germline V gene has CDR1 SGHTA and CDR2 FQGTGA. CDR3 length: 16 residues. Losses at the gene ends were 5 bases for V and 0 bases for J; bases not matched to a gene: 1. The full variable domain, its missing parts supplied by reference TRBV7-3 and TRBJ2-1, is GAGVSQTPSNKVTEKGKYVELRCDPISGHTALYWYRQSLGQGPEFLIYFQGTGAADDSGLPNDRFFAVRPEGSVSTLKIQRTERGDSAVYLCASSRTSGSSYNEQFFGPGTRLTVL.

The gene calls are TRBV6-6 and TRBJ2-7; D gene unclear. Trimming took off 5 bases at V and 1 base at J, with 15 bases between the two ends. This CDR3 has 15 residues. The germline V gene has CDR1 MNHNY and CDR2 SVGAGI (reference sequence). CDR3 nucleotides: TGTGCCAGCAGTACCTCTCGGACGGCTTCCTACGAGCAGTACTTC. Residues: CASSTSRTASYEQYF.

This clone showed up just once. The DNA of the CDR3 is TGTGCCAGCAGTGCCGGGACAGGGGGCTCACCCCTCCACTTT. Translated: CASSAGTGGSPLHF. V gene TRBV6-5 combines with J gene TRBJ1-6, with TRBD1 matching over 12 bases. V was clipped by 5 bases and J by 10 bases; unmatched bases: 3. The germline V gene has CDR1 MNHEY and CDR2 SVGAGI. This CDR3 has 14 amino acids.

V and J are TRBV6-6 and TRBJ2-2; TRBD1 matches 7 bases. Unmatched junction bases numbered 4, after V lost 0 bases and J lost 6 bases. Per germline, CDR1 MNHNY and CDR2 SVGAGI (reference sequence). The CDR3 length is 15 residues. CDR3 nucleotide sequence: TGTGCCAGCAGTTACTCTAGGCAGGGGGCCGGGGAGCTGTTTTTT. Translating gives CASSYSRQGAGELFF.

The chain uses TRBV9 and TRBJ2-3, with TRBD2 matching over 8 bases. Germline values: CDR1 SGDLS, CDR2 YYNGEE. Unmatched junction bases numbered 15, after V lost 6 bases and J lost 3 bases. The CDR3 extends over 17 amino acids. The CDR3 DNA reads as TGTGCCAGCATACGGGAGTCGGGCGGGAGGTCGACAGATACGCAGTATTTT. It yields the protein CASIRESGGRSTDTQYF.

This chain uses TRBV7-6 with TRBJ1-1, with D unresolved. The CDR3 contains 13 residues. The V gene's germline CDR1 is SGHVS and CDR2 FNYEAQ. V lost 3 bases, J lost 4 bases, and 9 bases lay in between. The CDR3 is CASSFSVSTEAFF. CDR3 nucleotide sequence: TGTGCCAGCAGCTTCTCGGTGAGCACTGAAGCTTTCTTT.

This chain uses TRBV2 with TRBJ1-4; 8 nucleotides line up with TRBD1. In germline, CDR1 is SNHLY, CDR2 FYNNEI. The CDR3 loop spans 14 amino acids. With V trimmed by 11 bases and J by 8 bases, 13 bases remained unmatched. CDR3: CASLLDRGGEKLFF. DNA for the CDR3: TGTGCCTCGCTTTTAGACAGGGGAGGGGAAAAACTGTTTTTT.

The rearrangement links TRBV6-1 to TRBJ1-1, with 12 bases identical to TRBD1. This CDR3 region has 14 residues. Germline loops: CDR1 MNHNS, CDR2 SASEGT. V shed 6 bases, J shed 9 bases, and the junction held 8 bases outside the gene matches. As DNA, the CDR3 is TGTGCCAGCAGGAAAGGGACAGGGGGCGCCAAAGCTTTCTTT. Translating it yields CASRKGTGGAKAFF.

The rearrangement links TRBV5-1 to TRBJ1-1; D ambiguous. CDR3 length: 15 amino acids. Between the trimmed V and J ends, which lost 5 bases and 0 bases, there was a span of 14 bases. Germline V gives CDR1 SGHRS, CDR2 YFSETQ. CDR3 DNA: TGCGCCAGCAGTTTCAGCAGGAATATGAACACTGAAGCTTTCTTT. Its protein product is CASSFSRNMNTEAFF.

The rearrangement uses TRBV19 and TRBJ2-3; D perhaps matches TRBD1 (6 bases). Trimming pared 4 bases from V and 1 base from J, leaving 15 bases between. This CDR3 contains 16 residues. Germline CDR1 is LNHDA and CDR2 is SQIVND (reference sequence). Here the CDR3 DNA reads TGTGCCAGTAGTACCCGGACAGCCCTGGGCACAGATACGCAGTATTTT. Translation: CASSTRTALGTDTQYF.

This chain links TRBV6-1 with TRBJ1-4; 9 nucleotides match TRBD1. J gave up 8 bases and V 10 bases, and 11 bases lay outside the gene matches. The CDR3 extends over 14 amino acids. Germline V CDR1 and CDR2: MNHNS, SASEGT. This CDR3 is CAIRGQGKGEKLFF. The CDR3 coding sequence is TGTGCCATCCGGGGACAGGGAAAAGGGGAAAAACTGTTTTTT.

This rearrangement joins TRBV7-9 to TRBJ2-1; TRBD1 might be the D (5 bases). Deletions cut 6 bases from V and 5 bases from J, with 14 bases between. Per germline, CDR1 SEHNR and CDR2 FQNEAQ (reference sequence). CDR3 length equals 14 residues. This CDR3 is CASRVIGENNEQFF. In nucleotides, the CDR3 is TGTGCCAGCAGGGTTATAGGGGAAAACAATGAGCAGTTCTTC.

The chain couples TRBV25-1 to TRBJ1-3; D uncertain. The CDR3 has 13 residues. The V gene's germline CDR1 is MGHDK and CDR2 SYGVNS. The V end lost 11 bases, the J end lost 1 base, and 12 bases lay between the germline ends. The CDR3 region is CASKGNSGNTIYF. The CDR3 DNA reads TGTGCCTCGAAGGGCAATTCTGGAAACACCATATATTTT.

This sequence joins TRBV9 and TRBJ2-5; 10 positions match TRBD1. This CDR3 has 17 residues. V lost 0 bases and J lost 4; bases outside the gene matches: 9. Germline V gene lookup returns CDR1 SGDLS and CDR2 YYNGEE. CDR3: CASSVEAGTGAAETQYF. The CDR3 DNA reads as TGTGCCAGCAGCGTAGAAGCCGGGACAGGGGCCGCAGAGACCCAGTACTTC.

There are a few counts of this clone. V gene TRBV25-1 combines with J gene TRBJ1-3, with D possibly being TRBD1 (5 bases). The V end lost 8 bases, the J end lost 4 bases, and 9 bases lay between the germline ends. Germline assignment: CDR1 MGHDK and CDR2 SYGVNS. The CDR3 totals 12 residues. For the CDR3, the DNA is TGTGCCAGCCAGGGATGGGGAAACACCATATATTTT. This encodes CASQGWGNTIYF.

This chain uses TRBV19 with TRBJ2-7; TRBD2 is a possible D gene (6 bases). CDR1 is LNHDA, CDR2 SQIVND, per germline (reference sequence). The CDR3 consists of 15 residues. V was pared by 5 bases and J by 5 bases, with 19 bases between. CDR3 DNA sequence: TGTGCCAGTAGTGGCCCCGGGAGTTCCGCCGACGAGCAGTACTTC. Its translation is CASSGPGSSADEQYF.

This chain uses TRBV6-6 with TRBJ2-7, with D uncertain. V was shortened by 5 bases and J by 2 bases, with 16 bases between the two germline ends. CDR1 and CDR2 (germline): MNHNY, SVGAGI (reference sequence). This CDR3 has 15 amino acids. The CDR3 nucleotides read TGTGCCAGCAGTCCCCGAGCTACCCAAACCTACGAGCAGTACTTC. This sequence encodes CASSPRATQTYEQYF.

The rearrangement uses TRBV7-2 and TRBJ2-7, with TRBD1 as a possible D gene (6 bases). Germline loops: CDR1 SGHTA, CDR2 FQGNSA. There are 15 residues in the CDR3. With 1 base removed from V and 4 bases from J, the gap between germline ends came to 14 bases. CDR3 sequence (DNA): TGTGCCAGCAGCTTAGGGAAGGGGGAGTGGTACGAGCAGTACTTC. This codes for CASSLGKGEWYEQYF.

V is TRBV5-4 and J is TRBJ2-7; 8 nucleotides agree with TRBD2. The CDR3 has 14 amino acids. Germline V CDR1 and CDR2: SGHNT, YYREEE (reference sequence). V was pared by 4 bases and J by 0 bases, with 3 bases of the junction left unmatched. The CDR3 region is CASSPGLASYEQYF. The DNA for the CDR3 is TGTGCCAGCAGCCCCGGACTAGCCTCCTACGAGCAGTACTTC.

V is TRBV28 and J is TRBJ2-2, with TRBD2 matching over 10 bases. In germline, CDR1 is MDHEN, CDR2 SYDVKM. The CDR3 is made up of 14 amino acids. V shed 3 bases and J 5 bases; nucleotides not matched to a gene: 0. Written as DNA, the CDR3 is TGTGCCAGCAGTTTGACTAGCGGGACCGGGGAGCTGTTTTTT. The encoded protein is CASSLTSGTGELFF.

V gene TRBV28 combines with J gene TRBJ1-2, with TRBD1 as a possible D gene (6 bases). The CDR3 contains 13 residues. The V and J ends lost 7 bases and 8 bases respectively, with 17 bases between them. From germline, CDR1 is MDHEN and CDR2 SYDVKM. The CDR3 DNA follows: TGTGCCAGCACTCCCCGAGGGGGGGTAGGCTACACCTTC. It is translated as CASTPRGGVGYTF.